This T cell receptor beta chain came from a study of blood T cell repertoires in COVID-19. Turning to the study itself: Both acute and convalescent COVID-19 samples were obtained from the United States, Italy and Spain. Sample material is recorded as cDNA or gDNA derived from T cells, B-cell-depleted T cells, or PBMCs.

Germline CDR1 reads KGHDR; CDR2 reads SFDVKD. This CDR3 has 15 amino acids. V was pared by 11 bases and J by 0 bases, with 16 bases between. Study processing details: By means of reference gene primer amplification, nucleated cell counts were estimated. Sequenced by immunoSEQ multiplex PCR; TCRdb stores in-frame clones only, minus some. From that table come the V and J calls and clone size; the DNA was used to work out D and trimming. The sample lists 150,000 or so clones; about nine tenths were seen once. Input material: peripheral blood. The gene calls are TRBV24-1 and TRBJ1-3; the D is unclear. This TCR was recovered from a man aged 18 to 30 with acute or convalescent COVID-19. In DNA form, the CDR3 reads TGTGCCATTCGAGGTAATGGATCCTCTGGAAACACCATATATTTT. It is translated as CAIRGNGSSGNTIYF.